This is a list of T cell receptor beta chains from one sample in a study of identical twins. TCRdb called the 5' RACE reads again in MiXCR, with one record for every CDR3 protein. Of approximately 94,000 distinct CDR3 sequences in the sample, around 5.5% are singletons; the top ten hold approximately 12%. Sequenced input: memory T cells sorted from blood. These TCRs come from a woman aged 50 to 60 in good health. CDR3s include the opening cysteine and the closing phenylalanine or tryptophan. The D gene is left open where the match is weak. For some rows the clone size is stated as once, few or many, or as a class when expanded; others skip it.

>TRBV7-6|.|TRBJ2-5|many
TGTGCCAGCAGCCACCCCCGTGGGGGCGGAGGGGAGACCCAGTACTTC
CASSHPRGGGGETQYF
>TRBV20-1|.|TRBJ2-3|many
TGCAGTGCTCCCGCCCATACTACGCAGTATTTT
CSAPAHTTQYF
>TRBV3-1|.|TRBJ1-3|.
TGTGCCAGCGGGTTATTGGGGAACACCATATATTTT
CASGLLGNTIYF
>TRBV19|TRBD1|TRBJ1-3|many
TGTGCCAGTAGTTTCGGACAGGGGATTGTAACTGGAAACACCATATATTTT
CASSFGQGIVTGNTIYF
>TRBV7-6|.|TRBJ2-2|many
TGTGCCAGCAGCTCCTTAGCGGCCACCGGGGAGCTGTTTTTT
CASSSLAATGELFF
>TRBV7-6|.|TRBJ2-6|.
TGTGCCAGCACCCGATCACCTGGGGCCAACGTCCTGACTTTC
CASTRSPGANVLTF
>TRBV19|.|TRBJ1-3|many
TGTGCCAGTAGTTCGATTCCCCTACAGTCGGCTGGAAACACCATATATTTT
CASSSIPLQSAGNTIYF
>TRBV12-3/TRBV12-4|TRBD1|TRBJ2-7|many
TGTGCCAGCAGTTCGGCCAGGGGGAGCGAGCAGTACTTC
CASSSARGSEQYF
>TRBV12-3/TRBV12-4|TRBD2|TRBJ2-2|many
TGTGCCAGCAGTTTGGCGGGAGGAGGTCGCACCGGGGAGCTGTTTTTT
CASSLAGGGRTGELFF
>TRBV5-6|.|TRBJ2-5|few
TGTGCCAGCAGCTTAGAGTGGGAGACCCAGTACTTC
CASSLEWETQYF
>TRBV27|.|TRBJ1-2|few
TGTGCCAGCAGTTTCGGCCGGGACATCAGTGGCTACACCTTC
CASSFGRDISGYTF
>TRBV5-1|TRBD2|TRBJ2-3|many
TGCGCCAGCAGCTTGGAACCTAGCGGGGCTAAACCCCGGGATACGCAGTATTTT
CASSLEPSGAKPRDTQYF